These T cell receptor beta chains were read from a single sample in a study of response to subunit inactivated influenza vaccine. Via MiXCR, TCRdb re-called the RT-PCR reads, giving one row per CDR3 protein. The table shows about 780,000 distinct CDR3 sequences, with 18% occurring only once. This material consisted of PBMCs from blood, taken more than 4 days after vaccination. These receptors all stem from a man in his forties or fifties who received an inactivated influenza vaccine. The CDR3 runs from the conserved cysteine through the conserved F or W. D genes are given only for firm matches. Some rows have no size entry. The others give once, few or many, or a class for an expanded clone.

clone size,J gene,V gene,D gene,CDR3 protein,CDR3 DNA
few,TRBJ1-1,TRBV10-2,TRBD1,CASSIGTGVEAFF,TGCGCCAGCAGTATAGGGACAGGGGTTGAAGCTTTCTTT
-,TRBJ2-3,TRBV7-2,-,CASSLDRVRGQYF,TGTGCCAGCAGCTTAGACCGGGTCAGGGGGCAGTATTTT
few,TRBJ2-5,TRBV12-3/TRBV12-4,-,CASSPPEGWETQYF,TGTGCCAGCAGTCCCCCTGAGGGTTGGGAGACCCAGTACTTC
few,TRBJ1-5,TRBV20-1,-,CSASVLRGANQPQHF,TGCAGTGCTAGTGTTCTGAGGGGTGCCAATCAGCCCCAGCATTTT
few,TRBJ2-5,TRBV29-1,TRBD2,CSVEPWASGKETQYF,TGCAGCGTTGAACCCTGGGCTAGCGGGAAAGAGACCCAGTACTTC
many,TRBJ2-5,TRBV5-1,TRBD1,CASRSRGGRNQETQYF,TGCGCCAGCAGATCCCGAGGGGGCAGAAACCAAGAGACCCAGTACTTC
-,TRBJ1-1,TRBV29-1,-,CSVGDTLNTEAFF,TGCAGCGTCGGGGACACCCTGAACACTGAAGCTTTCTTT
few,TRBJ2-1,TRBV25-1,TRBD1,CASSAPGGLSRNEQFF,TGTGCCAGCAGTGCACCAGGGGGCTTGAGTCGAAATGAGCAGTTCTTC
few,TRBJ1-2,TRBV12-3/TRBV12-4,TRBD1,CASSRTGSNYGYTF,TGTGCCAGCAGTCGGACAGGGTCTAACTATGGCTACACCTTC
-,TRBJ2-7,TRBV10-2,-,CASQGRSYEQYF,TGCGCCAGCCAGGGTAGGTCCTACGAGCAGTACTTC
-,TRBJ2-3,TRBV28,-,CASSGGVGGTDTQYF,TGTGCCAGCAGTGGGGGTGTCGGGGGTACAGATACGCAGTATTTT
-,TRBJ1-3,TRBV4-3,-,CASSQDRHTAGNTIYF,TGCGCCAGCAGCCAAGACCGACACACGGCGGGAAACACCATATATTTT
-,TRBJ1-2,TRBV7-9,-,CASSLGQWGYTF,TGTGCCAGCAGCTTAGGCCAGTGGGGCTACACCTTC
many,TRBJ2-5,TRBV6-5,-,CASSYSPGGQETQYF,TGTGCCAGCAGTTACTCTCCAGGCGGCCAAGAGACCCAGTACTTC
-,TRBJ2-5,TRBV20-1,TRBD2,CSASKSGGSQETQYF,TGCAGTGCTAGTAAGAGCGGGGGTTCCCAAGAGACCCAGTACTTC
-,TRBJ2-3,TRBV6-5,-,CASSFDPTDTQYF,TGTGCCAGCAGTTTTGATCCGACAGATACGCAGTATTTT
-,TRBJ1-2,TRBV4-2,-,CASSQDAGADYGYTF,TGTGCCAGCAGCCAAGACGCGGGGGCGGATTATGGCTACACCTTC
many,TRBJ2-5,TRBV18,-,CASSPGSETQYF,TGTGCCAGCTCACCGGGGTCTGAGACCCAGTACTTC
few,TRBJ2-7,TRBV6-5,-,CASSYGGGNNYEQYF,TGTGCCAGCAGTTACGGAGGAGGGAACAACTACGAGCAGTACTTC
-,TRBJ2-2,TRBV5-1,-,CASSLAPRTGKLFF,TGCGCCAGCAGCTTGGCACCCCGGACCGGGAAGCTGTTTTTT
-,TRBJ2-3,TRBV18,TRBD1,CASSPPGQAWGTDTQYF,TGTGCCAGCTCACCACCCGGACAGGCCTGGGGCACAGATACGCAGTATTTT
-,TRBJ2-3,TRBV7-2,-,CASSLVASYPTDTQYF,TGTGCCAGCAGCTTAGTGGCTAGCTATCCCACAGATACGCAGTATTTT
few,TRBJ1-5,TRBV4-1,-,CASSQDDRNGNQPQHF,TGCGCCAGCAGCCAAGATGACAGAAACGGCAATCAGCCCCAGCATTTT
many,TRBJ2-1,TRBV19,-,CATGVYNEQFF,TGTGCCACGGGGGTATACAATGAGCAGTTCTTC
many,TRBJ1-5,TRBV5-1,-,CASTQGPNQPQHF,TGCGCCAGCACTCAGGGACCCAATCAGCCCCAGCATTTT
-,TRBJ2-1,TRBV12-3/TRBV12-4,-,CASSFGGIGSYNEQFF,TGTGCCAGCAGTTTCGGGGGAATTGGCTCCTACAATGAGCAGTTCTTC
-,TRBJ2-3,TRBV20-1,-,CSALLLGTDTQYF,TGCAGTGCTCTCCTACTAGGCACAGATACGCAGTATTTT
-,TRBJ2-7,TRBV12-3/TRBV12-4,TRBD1,CASRGGDRVYEQYF,TGTGCCAGCAGGGGGGGGGACAGGGTCTACGAGCAGTACTTC
-,TRBJ2-3,TRBV4-2,TRBD2,CASSRRLAGGTSTDTQYF,TGTGCCAGCAGCCGGCGACTAGCGGGGGGCACTAGCACAGATACGCAGTATTTT
few,TRBJ2-1,TRBV11-1,-,CASSRGKVEGGQDNEQFF,TGTGCCAGCTCCAGAGGGAAGGTTGAGGGAGGACAGGACAATGAGCAGTTCTTC
-,TRBJ2-3,TRBV29-1,-,CSNGNVGTDTQYF,TGCAGCAATGGGAACGTGGGCACAGATACGCAGTATTTT
few,TRBJ1-4,TRBV12-3/TRBV12-4,TRBD1,CASRWTGSNEKLFF,TGTGCCAGCCGCTGGACAGGGAGTAATGAAAAACTGTTTTTT
-,TRBJ2-3,TRBV5-1,TRBD2,CASSPSLTSGAQYF,TGCGCCAGCAGCCCCTCCCTTACTAGCGGGGCGCAGTATTTT
few,TRBJ2-7,TRBV4-3,-,CASSQEVADAYEQYF,TGCGCCAGCAGCCAAGAAGTGGCGGATGCCTACGAGCAGTACTTC
few,TRBJ2-6,TRBV21-1,-,CASSILGSLTGIGGSGANVLTF,TGTGCCAGCAGCATCCTAGGGAGTCTCACAGGAATTGGGGGCTCTGGGGCCAACGTCCTGACTTTC
-,TRBJ1-1,TRBV12-3/TRBV12-4,-,CASSFSGSAEAFF,TGTGCCAGCAGTTTTTCTGGGAGCGCTGAAGCTTTCTTT
few,TRBJ2-7,TRBV5-6,-,CASSFETVAREQYF,TGTGCCAGCAGCTTTGAGACGGTGGCTAGAGAGCAGTACTTC
few,TRBJ2-3,TRBV20-1,-,CSARDIKAGSLTDTQYF,TGCAGTGCTAGAGATATCAAGGCAGGAAGCCTCACAGATACGCAGTATTTT
few,TRBJ2-5,TRBV29-1,-,CSVVGGVQETQYF,TGCAGCGTTGTAGGGGGGGTTCAAGAGACCCAGTACTTC
few,TRBJ2-7,TRBV20-1,TRBD1,CSARDLPTGGEQYF,TGCAGTGCTAGAGACCTCCCGACAGGGGGCGAGCAGTACTTC
-,TRBJ2-6,TRBV4-2,-,CASSQEVLISGANVLTF,TGTGCCAGCAGCCAAGAGGTTCTAATCTCTGGGGCCAACGTCCTGACTTTC
-,TRBJ2-1,TRBV5-4,TRBD2,CASSGTSASYNEQFF,TGTGCCAGCAGCGGGACTAGCGCCTCCTACAATGAGCAGTTCTTC
many,TRBJ1-1,TRBV5-1,-,CASSFFGEGAFF,TGCGCCAGCAGCTTCTTCGGTGAGGGAGCTTTCTTT
-,TRBJ2-1,TRBV4-1,TRBD1,CASSQATGVNGNEQFF,TGCGCCAGCAGCCAAGCGACAGGGGTGAATGGAAATGAGCAGTTCTTC
-,TRBJ2-1,TRBV5-1,-,CASSLEGHGGEQFF,TGCGCCAGCAGCTTGGAGGGCCACGGCGGTGAGCAGTTCTTC